What follows describes a single T cell receptor beta chain. This record comes from a study of blood T cell repertoires in COVID-19. In the source study's methods: Reference gene primer amplification gave nucleated cell count estimates. Profiled with immunoSEQ multiplex PCR; TCRdb holds only in-frame clones, not every one. Clone size and V and J calls were adopted from that table, with D and trimming inferred from the DNA. The sample has 150,000 to 200,000 clones, 88% seen once. CDR1 and CDR2 from the germline V gene are SNHLY and FYNNEI. The CDR3 totals 13 residues. The junction had 7 bases not matched to a gene; V was cut back by 5 bases and J by 7 bases.

The chain joins TRBV2 to TRBJ1-1; 7 nucleotides agree with TRBD1. The clonotype comes from a man aged 35-49 years with active or convalescent COVID-19. Sequencing input: peripheral blood. The CDR3 DNA reads TGTGCCAGCAGTCCCGACAGGGACCATGAAGCTTTCTTT. Translated: CASSPDRDHEAFF.